A selection of T cell receptor beta chains follows, all from one sample in a study of shared T cell receptors in the human thymus. Assay: immunoSEQ multiplex PCR; the TCRdb copy retains only in-frame clones and omits some. The sample contains fewer than 700,000 clones, 88% of which appear only once. These data were also filed under a second study, of human thymus T cells.

The source material was thymocytes. The receptors come from a boy under three years old with a congenital heart defect. The CDR3 runs from the conserved cysteine through the conserved F or W. The D gene is left open where the match is weak. Clone size appears in some rows only: once, few, many, or a class for an expanded clone.

D gene: NA; CDR3 length: 15; J gene: TRBJ2-3; V gene: TRBV28; clone size: NA; CDR3 protein: CASTDQQVLTDTQYF; CDR3 DNA: TGTGCCAGCACCGACCAACAGGTTCTCACAGATACGCAGTATTTT
D gene: NA; CDR3 length: 15; J gene: TRBJ2-1; V gene: TRBV11-3; clone size: NA; CDR3 protein: CASSSQGRSENEQFF; CDR3 DNA: TGTGCCAGCAGCTCTCAGGGTAGGAGCGAGAATGAGCAGTTCTTC
D gene: NA; CDR3 length: 15; J gene: TRBJ2-6; V gene: TRBV7-4; clone size: NA; CDR3 protein: CASSPTGPGANVLTF; CDR3 DNA: TGTGCCAGCAGCCCTACAGGGCCTGGGGCCAACGTCCTGACTTTC
D gene: TRBD2; CDR3 length: 18; J gene: TRBJ2-3; V gene: TRBV7-2; clone size: NA; CDR3 protein: CASSFDNLAGASTDTQYF; CDR3 DNA: TGTGCCAGCAGTTTCGACAACCTAGCGGGAGCTAGCACAGATACGCAGTATTTT
D gene: NA; CDR3 length: 14; J gene: TRBJ2-7; V gene: TRBV11-2; clone size: NA; CDR3 protein: CASSLEPARYEQYF; CDR3 DNA: TGTGCCAGCAGCTTAGAACCAGCTAGGTACGAGCAGTACTTC
D gene: NA; CDR3 length: 13; J gene: TRBJ2-2; V gene: TRBV7-2; clone size: NA; CDR3 protein: CASSRRGTGELFF; CDR3 DNA: TGTGCCAGCAGCCGCAGGGGAACCGGGGAGCTGTTTTTT
D gene: TRBD1; CDR3 length: 15; J gene: TRBJ2-7; V gene: TRBV4-1; clone size: NA; CDR3 protein: CASSQVRGRGNEQYF; CDR3 DNA: TGCGCCAGCAGCCAAGTGAGGGGGCGCGGAAACGAGCAGTACTTC
D gene: TRBD1; CDR3 length: 14; J gene: TRBJ1-2; V gene: TRBV19; clone size: once; CDR3 protein: CASSPTGTGQGYTF; CDR3 DNA: TGTGCCAGTAGTCCCACCGGGACAGGGCAGGGCTACACCTTC
D gene: TRBD1; CDR3 length: 16; J gene: TRBJ1-1; V gene: TRBV7-9; clone size: NA; CDR3 protein: CASSLVGGTADEWAFF; CDR3 DNA: TGTGCCAGCAGCTTAGTAGGGGGGACAGCCGACGAGTGGGCTTTCTTT
D gene: TRBD1; CDR3 length: 16; J gene: TRBJ2-1; V gene: TRBV29-1; clone size: NA; CDR3 protein: CSVGGGDRQSYNEQFF; CDR3 DNA: TGCAGCGTTGGCGGAGGGGACAGGCAATCCTACAATGAGCAGTTCTTC
D gene: NA; CDR3 length: 12; J gene: TRBJ2-7; V gene: TRBV12-5; clone size: NA; CDR3 protein: CASGPGGAGEYF; CDR3 DNA: TGTGCTAGTGGTCCGGGCGGGGCCGGGGAGTACTTC
D gene: NA; CDR3 length: 16; J gene: TRBJ2-3; V gene: TRBV9; clone size: once; CDR3 protein: CASSVASGKGGDTQYF; CDR3 DNA: TGTGCCAGCAGCGTAGCTAGCGGCAAAGGGGGAGATACGCAGTATTTT
D gene: TRBD1; CDR3 length: 13; J gene: TRBJ2-1; V gene: TRBV11-3; clone size: once; CDR3 protein: CASSTTGGNEQFF; CDR3 DNA: TGTGCCAGCAGCACCACAGGGGGAAATGAGCAGTTCTTC
D gene: TRBD2; CDR3 length: 19; J gene: TRBJ2-3; V gene: TRBV28; clone size: once; CDR3 protein: CASSHNVGSSSGRADTQYF; CDR3 DNA: TGTGCCAGCAGCCACAATGTGGGATCCTCTAGCGGGAGGGCAGATACGCAGTATTTT
D gene: NA; CDR3 length: 16; J gene: TRBJ2-7; V gene: TRBV7-6; clone size: NA; CDR3 protein: CASSPDEAPFSYEQYF; CDR3 DNA: TGTGCCAGCAGCCCGGATGAAGCGCCCTTCTCCTACGAGCAGTACTTC
D gene: NA; CDR3 length: 16; J gene: TRBJ2-1; V gene: TRBV27; clone size: NA; CDR3 protein: CASSSSGLSSVNEQFF; CDR3 DNA: NA
D gene: NA; CDR3 length: 11; J gene: TRBJ2-7; V gene: TRBV7-3; clone size: once; CDR3 protein: CASSSAGEQYF; CDR3 DNA: TGTGCCAGCAGCTCCGCCGGGGAGCAGTACTTC
D gene: TRBD2; CDR3 length: 15; J gene: TRBJ2-7; V gene: TRBV5-1; clone size: NA; CDR3 protein: CASSLGGGSDYEQYF; CDR3 DNA: TGCGCCAGCAGCTTGGGGGGCGGGAGCGACTACGAGCAGTACTTC
D gene: NA; CDR3 length: 14; J gene: TRBJ2-7; V gene: TRBV18; clone size: NA; CDR3 protein: CASSPGRTAYEQYF; CDR3 DNA: TGTGCCAGCTCACCTGGCAGGACAGCCTACGAGCAGTACTTC
D gene: TRBD2; CDR3 length: 15; J gene: TRBJ2-3; V gene: TRBV5-1; clone size: NA; CDR3 protein: CASSLAGTSSDTQYF; CDR3 DNA: TGCGCCAGCAGCTTGGCAGGGACTAGCAGTGATACGCAGTATTTT
D gene: NA; CDR3 length: 15; J gene: TRBJ2-3; V gene: TRBV15; clone size: NA; CDR3 protein: CATSRASDLGVTQYF; CDR3 DNA: TGTGCCACCAGCAGAGCCTCGGATCTAGGGGTTACGCAGTATTTT
D gene: TRBD2; CDR3 length: 17; J gene: TRBJ2-3; V gene: TRBV25-1; clone size: NA; CDR3 protein: CASSARLAGGRLNTQYF; CDR3 DNA: TGTGCCAGCAGTGCGAGACTAGCGGGAGGGCGATTGAATACGCAGTATTTT
D gene: NA; CDR3 length: 14; J gene: TRBJ2-7; V gene: TRBV5-1; clone size: NA; CDR3 protein: CASSLAGGHYEQYF; CDR3 DNA: TGCGCCAGCAGCTTGGCCGGCGGACACTACGAGCAGTACTTC
D gene: TRBD2; CDR3 length: 18; J gene: TRBJ2-1; V gene: TRBV27; clone size: NA; CDR3 protein: CASSLSLTSGSYGNEQFF; CDR3 DNA: TGTGCCAGCAGTTTATCGTTGACTAGCGGGAGCTATGGCAATGAGCAGTTCTTC
D gene: TRBD1; CDR3 length: 13; J gene: TRBJ2-7; V gene: TRBV28; clone size: NA; CDR3 protein: CASISGQGYEQYF; CDR3 DNA: TGTGCCAGCATTTCGGGACAGGGCTACGAGCAGTACTTC
D gene: TRBD1; CDR3 length: 12; J gene: TRBJ2-1; V gene: TRBV6-6; clone size: NA; CDR3 protein: CASSASTGRQFF; CDR3 DNA: TGTGCCAGCAGTGCCTCGACAGGGAGGCAGTTCTTC
D gene: NA; CDR3 length: 16; J gene: TRBJ2-6; V gene: TRBV10-3; clone size: NA; CDR3 protein: CAISESRGTGANVLTF; CDR3 DNA: TGTGCCATCAGTGAGTCTAGGGGGACTGGGGCCAACGTCCTGACTTTC
D gene: NA; CDR3 length: 14; J gene: TRBJ2-2; V gene: TRBV6-1; clone size: NA; CDR3 protein: CASSEGSYTGELFF; CDR3 DNA: TGTGCCAGCAGTGAGGGCAGCTACACCGGGGAGCTGTTTTTT
D gene: TRBD1; CDR3 length: 13; J gene: TRBJ1-2; V gene: TRBV6-5; clone size: NA; CDR3 protein: CASSVTGGYGYTF; CDR3 DNA: TGTGCCAGCAGTGTAACAGGGGGCTATGGCTACACCTTC
D gene: NA; CDR3 length: 11; J gene: TRBJ2-3; V gene: TRBV6-6; clone size: NA; CDR3 protein: CASGATDTQYF; CDR3 DNA: TGTGCCAGCGGGGCAACAGATACGCAGTATTTT
D gene: NA; CDR3 length: 11; J gene: TRBJ2-4; V gene: TRBV2; clone size: NA; CDR3 protein: CASRAVDIQYF; CDR3 DNA: TGTGCCAGCAGGGCTGTTGACATTCAGTACTTC
D gene: NA; CDR3 length: 12; J gene: TRBJ2-1; V gene: TRBV5-4; clone size: NA; CDR3 protein: CASGRAYNEQFF; CDR3 DNA: TGTGCCAGCGGGAGAGCCTACAATGAGCAGTTCTTC
D gene: TRBD1; CDR3 length: 19; J gene: TRBJ2-6; V gene: TRBV10-1; clone size: once; CDR3 protein: CASSGGQGRPGSGANVLTF; CDR3 DNA: TGCGCCAGCAGTGGTGGACAGGGCCGACCAGGCTCTGGGGCCAACGTCCTGACTTTC
D gene: NA; CDR3 length: 14; J gene: TRBJ2-5; V gene: TRBV28; clone size: NA; CDR3 protein: CASSFWGGGETQYF; CDR3 DNA: TGTGCCAGCAGTTTCTGGGGAGGAGGAGAGACCCAGTACTTC
D gene: TRBD1; CDR3 length: 14; J gene: TRBJ1-2; V gene: TRBV30; clone size: NA; CDR3 protein: CAWSGDREDYGYTF; CDR3 DNA: TGTGCCTGGAGTGGGGACAGGGAGGACTATGGCTACACCTTC
D gene: NA; CDR3 length: 16; J gene: TRBJ2-1; V gene: TRBV6-5; clone size: NA; CDR3 protein: CASSSHRGPSYNEQFF; CDR3 DNA: TGTGCCAGCAGTTCCCATAGAGGGCCTTCCTACAATGAGCAGTTCTTC